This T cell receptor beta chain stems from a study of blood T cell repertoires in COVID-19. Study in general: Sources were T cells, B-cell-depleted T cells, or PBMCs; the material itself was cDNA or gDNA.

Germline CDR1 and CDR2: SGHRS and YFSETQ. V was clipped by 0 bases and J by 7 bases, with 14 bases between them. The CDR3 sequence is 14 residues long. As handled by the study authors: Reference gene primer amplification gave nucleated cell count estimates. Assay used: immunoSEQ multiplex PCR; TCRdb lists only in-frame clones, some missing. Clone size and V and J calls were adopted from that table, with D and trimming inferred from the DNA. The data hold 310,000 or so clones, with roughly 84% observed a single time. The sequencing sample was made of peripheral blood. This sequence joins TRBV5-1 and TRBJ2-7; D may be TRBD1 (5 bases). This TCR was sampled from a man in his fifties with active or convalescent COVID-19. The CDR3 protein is CASSLGVLSGEQYF. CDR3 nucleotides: TGCGCCAGCAGCTTGGGGGTCCTTTCAGGGGAGCAGTACTTC.